A selection of T cell receptor beta chains follows, all from one sample in a study of CDR3 diversity in severe acne. TCRdb re-called the PCR reads through MiXCR, storing one row per CDR3 protein. The sample contains roughly 81,000 distinct CDR3 sequences, 45% to 50% of which appear only once. What was sequenced was blood. These receptors were collected from a male donor in good health, serving as a control. The CDR3 runs from the conserved cysteine through the conserved F or W. A D gene is named only where the DNA matches it firmly. Rows may omit the clone size; those that give it use once, few, many or a size class.

j_gene,v_gene,d_gene,abundance,CDR3aa,CDR3nt
TRBJ2-7,TRBV5-4,-,many,CASSGVSGEQYF,TGTGCCAGCTCAGGGGTGTCGGGCGAGCAGTACTTC
TRBJ1-1,TRBV7-3,TRBD1,-,CASSFGTGSTEAFF,TGTGCCAGCAGCTTCGGGACAGGGAGCACTGAAGCTTTCTTT
TRBJ2-7,TRBV7-9,TRBD1,-,CASSADRTGDSYEQYF,TGTGCCAGCAGCGCCGATCGGACAGGGGACTCCTACGAGCAGTACTTC
TRBJ2-1,TRBV9,TRBD2,-,CASSPRAGGYNEQFF,TGTGCCAGCAGCCCGAGAGCGGGGGGTTACAATGAGCAGTTCTTC
TRBJ1-5,TRBV10-3,-,-,CAISEPGTSGSGSYNEQF,TGTGCCATCAGTGAGCCCGGGACTAGCGGGAGTGGCTCCTACAATGAGCAGTTT
TRBJ2-2,TRBV6-6,-,once,CASTPANTGELFF,TGTGCCAGCACCCCGGCGAACACCGGGGAGCTGTTTTTT
TRBJ2-3,TRBV25-1,TRBD2,-,CASSDSGPSTDTQYF,TGTGCCAGCAGTGATAGCGGGCCAAGCACAGATACGCAGTATTTT
TRBJ2-7,TRBV6-5,TRBD2,many,CASSYAGLAGGQYEQYF,TGTGCCAGCAGTTACGCGGGACTAGCGGGAGGCCAATACGAGCAGTACTTC
TRBJ2-1,TRBV3-1,-,many,CASSQGLIQFF,TGTGCCAGCAGCCAAGGGCTAATCCAGTTCTTC
TRBJ1-1,TRBV20-1,TRBD1,medium-sized,CSARDTGGFTEAFF,TGCAGTGCTAGAGATACAGGGGGCTTCACTGAAGCTTTCTTT